The sequence of this T cell receptor (beta chain) was determined in a study of regulatory T cells in long-lasting Graves disease. Study at large: In persistent Graves' disease, antithyroid drugs had been taken for over 5 years and TSH receptor antibodies stayed positive.

This clonotype was counted between two and nine times. The CDR3 runs to 16 residues. V shed 4 bases and J 0 bases; nucleotides not matched to a gene: 7. Germline assignment: CDR1 SGHTS and CDR2 YDEGEE. With iRepertoire HTBI primers and Arm-PCR of CDR3 regions, TCR beta libraries were built. Using its own MiXCR run on the multiplex PCR reads, TCRdb lists one record per CDR3 protein. The sample includes 420,000 or so distinct CDR3 sequences, around a quarter of them seen just once. As for time point: persistent/refractory GD, antithyroid drugs over 5 years with positive TRAb. RNA from PBMCs was the source of the TCR library. The authors drew patients from an endocrinology department in Xi'an, China. Staff drew 8 to 9 milliliters of peripheral blood into EDTA tubes.

The clonotype was recovered from a female donor with Graves disease. The source was peripheral blood mononuclear cells (PBMCs), collected when the disease was refractory, from a patient treated with antithyroid drugs. The chain recombines TRBV5-8 with TRBJ2-4; 7 positions agree with TRBD1. CDR3 sequence: CASSGQGQLAKNIQYF. The CDR3 DNA reads TGTGCCAGCAGCGGCCAGGGACAGTTAGCCAAAAACATTCAGTACTTC.